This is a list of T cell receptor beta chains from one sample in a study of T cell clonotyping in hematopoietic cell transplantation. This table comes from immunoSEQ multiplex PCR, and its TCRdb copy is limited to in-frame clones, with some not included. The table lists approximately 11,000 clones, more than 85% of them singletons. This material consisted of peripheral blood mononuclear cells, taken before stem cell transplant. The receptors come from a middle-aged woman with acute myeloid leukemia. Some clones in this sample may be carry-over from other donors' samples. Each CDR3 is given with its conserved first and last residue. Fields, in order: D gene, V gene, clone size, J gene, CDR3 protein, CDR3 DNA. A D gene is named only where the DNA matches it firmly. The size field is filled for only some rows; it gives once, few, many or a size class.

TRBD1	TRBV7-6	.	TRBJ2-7	CASSLAPKGARTYEQYF	TGTGCCAGCAGCTTAGCGCCGAAGGGGGCCCGAACTTACGAGCAGTACTTC
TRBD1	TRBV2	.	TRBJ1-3	CASTLDRATIYF	TGTGCCAGCACCTTGGACAGGGCCACCATATATTTT
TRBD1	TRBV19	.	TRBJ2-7	CASSKGQGSYEQYF	TGTGCCAGTAGTAAGGGACAGGGGTCCTACGAGCAGTACTTC
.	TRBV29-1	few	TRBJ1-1	CSGKNTEAFF	TGCAGCGGAAAGAACACTGAAGCTTTCTTT
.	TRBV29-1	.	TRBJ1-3	CSVAAYGGVGNTIYF	TGCAGCGTGGCGGCCTATGGGGGTGTTGGAAACACCATATATTTT
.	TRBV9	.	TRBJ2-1	CASSVDGNEQFF	TGTGCCAGCAGCGTAGATGGCAATGAGCAGTTCTTC
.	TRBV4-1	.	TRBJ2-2	CASSQELGGGPLTPGNTGELFF	TGCGCCAGCAGCCAAGAATTGGGGGGTGGGCCTTTGACACCCGGGAACACCGGGGAGCTGTTTTTT
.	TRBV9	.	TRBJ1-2	CASSVGQPLYGYTF	TGTGCCAGCAGCGTAGGACAACCCCTCTATGGCTACACCTTC
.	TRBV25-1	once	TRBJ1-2	CASSDPRRYGYTF	TGTGCCAGCAGTGACCCCCGTCGATATGGCTACACCTTC
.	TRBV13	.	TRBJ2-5	CASSSTGEGETQYF	TGTGCCAGCAGCTCAACAGGGGAGGGAGAGACCCAGTACTTC
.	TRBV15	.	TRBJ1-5	CATRGGGHYNQPQHF	TGTGCCACCAGAGGGGGGGGACACTACAATCAGCCCCAGCATTTT
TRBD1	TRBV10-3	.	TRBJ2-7	CAITPDRSAYEQYF	TGTGCCATCACTCCGGACAGGAGTGCCTACGAGCAGTACTTC
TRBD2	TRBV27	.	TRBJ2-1	CASCVAGGPAYNEQFF	TGTGCCAGCTGCGTAGCGGGAGGGCCGGCCTACAATGAGCAGTTCTTC
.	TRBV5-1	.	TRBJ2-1	CASSSQQVYNEQFF	TGCGCCAGCAGCTCCCAACAGGTGTACAATGAGCAGTTCTTC
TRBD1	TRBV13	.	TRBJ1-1	CASSSGGGRTEAFF	TGTGCCAGCAGTTCAGGGGGCGGGAGGACTGAAGCTTTCTTT
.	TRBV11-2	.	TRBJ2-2	CAFRGQRTGELFF	TGTGCCTTCAGAGGGCAACGGACCGGGGAGCTGTTTTTT
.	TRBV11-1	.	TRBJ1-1	CASSDSRTVRNTEAFF	TGTGCCAGCAGCGACTCAAGGACAGTTAGGAACACTGAAGCTTTCTTT
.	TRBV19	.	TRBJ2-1	CASSIDVRGNNEQFF	TGTGCCAGTAGTATAGATGTTCGGGGCAACAATGAGCAGTTCTTC
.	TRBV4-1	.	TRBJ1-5	CASSQGPINQPQHF	TGCGCCAGCAGCCAAGGACCGATCAATCAGCCCCAGCATTTT
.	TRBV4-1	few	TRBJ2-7	CASSPEPGTSYEQYF	TGCGCCAGCAGCCCAGAGCCCGGGACCTCCTACGAGCAGTACTTC
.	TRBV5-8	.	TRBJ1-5	CASSGSWEAVNGPQHF	TGTGCCAGCAGCGGATCATGGGAGGCGGTCAATGGGCCCCAGCATTTT
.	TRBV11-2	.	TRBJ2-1	CASSSELYNEQFF	TGTGCCAGCAGCTCTGAATTGTACAATGAGCAGTTCTTC
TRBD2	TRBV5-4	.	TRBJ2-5	CASSSERGRRGETQYF	TGTGCCAGCAGCTCGGAGCGGGGGCGAAGAGGGGAGACCCAGTACTTC
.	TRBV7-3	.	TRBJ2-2	CASSPAGTTTGELFF	TGTGCCAGCAGCCCCGCCGGGACGACCACCGGGGAGCTGTTTTTT
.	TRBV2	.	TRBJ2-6	CASGMDRPGANVLTF	TGTGCCAGCGGGATGGACAGACCCGGGGCCAACGTCCTGACTTTC
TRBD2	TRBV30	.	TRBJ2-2	CAWSGLADPSLTGELFF	TGTGCCTGGTCGGGACTAGCGGACCCCTCGCTCACCGGGGAGCTGTTTTTT
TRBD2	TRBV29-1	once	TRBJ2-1	CSGGAGGSYNEQFF	TGCAGCGGTGGAGCGGGAGGGAGTTACAATGAGCAGTTCTTC
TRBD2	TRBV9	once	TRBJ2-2	CASSVGLAGERDGELFF	TGTGCCAGCAGCGTAGGGTTAGCGGGAGAACGGGACGGGGAGCTGTTTTTT
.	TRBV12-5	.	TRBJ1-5	CASGPDTFGNQPQHF	TGTGCTAGTGGACCTGACACCTTTGGCAATCAGCCCCAGCATTTT
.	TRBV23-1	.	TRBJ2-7	CASSQSGSSSYEQYF	TGCGCCAGCAGTCAATCGGGCAGTTCCTCCTACGAGCAGTACTTC
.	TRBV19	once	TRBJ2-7	CASSTVYSYEQYF	TGTGCCAGTAGTACCGTCTACTCCTACGAGCAGTACTTC
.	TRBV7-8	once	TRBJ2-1	CASSFRGYNEQFF	TGTGCCAGCAGCTTTCGGGGGTACAATGAGCAGTTCTTC
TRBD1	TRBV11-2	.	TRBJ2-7	CASTRDRVDEQYF	TGTGCCAGCACCAGGGACAGGGTTGACGAGCAGTACTTC
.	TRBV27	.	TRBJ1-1	CASTDSGLATEAFF	TGTGCCAGCACTGATTCAGGCCTCGCGACTGAAGCTTTCTTT
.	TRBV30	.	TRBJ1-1	CAWSHFNTEAFF	TGTGCCTGGAGTCACTTTAACACTGAAGCTTTCTTT